The 17 T cell receptor beta chains listed next were all sequenced from one sample in a study of beta chain features in type 1 diabetes. Expressed TCRB transcripts were sequenced because the entire RNA isolate underwent reverse transcription. Sequencing was performed with immunoSEQ multiplex PCR; in TCRdb, only in-frame clones are kept and a portion is missing. The table lists about 620,000 clones, roughly a sixth of them singletons. Sequences were obtained from naive CD4+ T cells from blood. All receptors come from a man aged 18 to 30 in good health.

The genes are TRBV5-4 and TRBJ1-5, with D perhaps TRBD1 (5 bases). The germline gives CDR1 SGHNT, CDR2 YYREEE (reference sequence). This CDR3 contains 16 residues. The germline V and J ends were trimmed by 9 bases and 10 bases, with 29 bases remaining between them. As DNA, the CDR3 is TGTGCCACCAGGAGGAGGGAGGGGCCCGTCGAATCACCCCAGCATTTT. It translates to CATRRREGPVESPQHF.

V is TRBV11-2 and J is TRBJ2-5; TRBD2 matches 9 bases. V lost 2 bases to trimming and J lost 1 base; unmatched junction nucleotides: 5. This CDR3 has 16 residues. Germline V gene lookup returns CDR1 SGHAT and CDR2 FQNNGV. In DNA form, the CDR3 reads TGTGCCAGCAGCTTAAGTTCGCGGGGGGGCCAAGAGACCCAGTACTTC. Its protein is CASSLSSRGGQETQYF.

This clone appeared a few times. V is TRBV7-2 and J is TRBJ1-4; 7 bases are shared with TRBD1. The CDR3 totals 14 residues. V shed 5 bases, J shed 12 bases, and the junction held 12 bases outside the gene matches. Germline-derived CDR1 and CDR2 are SGHTA and FQGNSA. CDR3 sequence: CASSGGTVKSQLFF. CDR3 DNA: TGTGCCAGCAGCGGGGGGACAGTGAAAAGTCAACTGTTTTTT.

J is TRBJ1-5 and V is TRBV9; no reliable D call. Germline CDR1 reads SGDLS; CDR2 reads YYNGEE. The length of the CDR3 is 16 residues. V was cut by 0 bases and J by 0 bases, with 10 bases left in between. CDR3: CASSVGAGDSNQPQHF. The CDR3 bases are TGTGCCAGCAGCGTAGGAGCCGGGGATAGCAATCAGCCCCAGCATTTT. The full variable domain, in which reference TRBV9 and TRBJ1-5 provide the parts outside the CDR3, is DSGVTQTPKHLITATGQRVTLRCSPRSGDLSVYWYQQSLDQGLQFLIQYYNGEERAKGNILERFSAQQFPDLHSELNLSSLELGDSALYFCASSVGAGDSNQPQHFGDGTRLSIL.

The chain is built from TRBV7-3 and TRBJ2-7; weak D call: TRBD2 (5 bases). CDR3 size: 15 residues. The V gene lost 1 base and the J gene lost 0 bases, with 10 bases spanning the gap. Germline V lookup: CDR1 SGHTA, CDR2 FQGTGA. The CDR3 DNA sequence: TGTGCCAGCAGCTTAAAACTAGAAAGCTCCTACGAGCAGTACTTC. Protein sequence: CASSLKLESSYEQYF.

The chain combines TRBV2 with TRBJ2-7; D unresolved. V was trimmed by 4 bases and J by 4 bases, leaving 8 bases between them. Germline loops: CDR1 SNHLY, CDR2 FYNNEI. The CDR3 runs to 12 residues. CDR3 protein: CASSVTAYEQYF. The CDR3 DNA reads TGTGCCAGCAGTGTTACAGCTTACGAGCAGTACTTC.

This rearrangement joins TRBV7-3 to TRBJ2-2, with D maybe TRBD1 (6 bases). Germline CDR1 SGHTA, CDR2 FQGTGA. CDR3 length: 13 amino acids. V was clipped by 1 base and J by 10 bases, with 10 bases between them. The CDR3 loop reads CASSLKGGTELFF. DNA of the CDR3: TGTGCCAGCAGCTTAAAAGGGGGAACGGAGCTGTTTTTT.

This clone was detected a few times. The chain recombines TRBV4-2 with TRBJ2-2, with 9 bases fitting TRBD1. The germline gives CDR1 LGHNA, CDR2 YNFKEQ. With 5 bases clipped from V and 7 bases from J, the junction kept 8 bases outside the gene matches. The CDR3 totals 15 residues. CDR3 nucleotides: TGTGCCAGCAGCACCCCCGGGACAGGGAACGGGGAGCTGTTTTTT. Its protein product is CASSTPGTGNGELFF.

This clone was observed a handful of times. The chain is built from TRBV29-1 and TRBJ2-1; either TRBD1 or TRBD2 may fit D (5 bases each). V lost 3 bases, J lost 8 bases, and 26 bases lay in between. This CDR3 is 17 amino acids long. Germline CDR1 is SQVTM and CDR2 is ANQGSEA. CDR3 DNA: TGCAGCGTTGAGCCTCGCCTCCGGGGCTCTCCTAGGGATGAGCAGTTCTTC. It translates to CSVEPRLRGSPRDEQFF.

This clone turned up a few times. The chain is built from TRBV25-1 and TRBJ1-1; weak D call: TRBD1 (5 bases). Germline V gene lookup returns CDR1 MGHDK and CDR2 SYGVNS. Deletions cut 4 bases from V and 1 base from J, with 16 bases between. CDR3 length: 16 amino acids. The CDR3 nucleotides are TGTGCCAGCAGTGGGGCTTGGGGGTTGGGGAACACTGAAGCTTTCTTT. Translating gives CASSGAWGLGNTEAFF.

The chain links TRBV7-2 to TRBJ2-5, with D possibly called TRBD1 or TRBD2 (5 bases each). Germline loops: CDR1 SGHTA, CDR2 FQGNSA. V lost 2 bases and J 2 bases, leaving 18 bases between the germline ends. The CDR3 contains 17 residues. This CDR3 is CASSLTNSLGPQETQYF. The CDR3 coding sequence is TGTGCCAGCAGCTTAACTAATTCTCTGGGACCACAAGAGACCCAGTACTTC.

This clone turned up a few times. The rearrangement uses TRBV30 and TRBJ2-5, with D perhaps matching TRBD1 (5 bases). The CDR3 spans 15 residues. Germline CDR1 reads GTSNPN; CDR2 reads SVGIG (reference sequence). Trimming pared 2 bases from V and 0 bases from J, leaving 13 bases between. Here the CDR3 DNA reads TGTGCCTGGAGTAAAGGGGCAGGGTACCAAGAGACCCAGTACTTC. It specifies CAWSKGAGYQETQYF.

V gene TRBV29-1 combines with J gene TRBJ2-6; no firm D call. Germline V gives CDR1 SQVTM, CDR2 ANQGSEA. V was trimmed by 3 bases and J by 0 bases, leaving 3 bases between them. CDR3 length: 13 residues. The chain's CDR3 is CSVDISGANVLTF. CDR3 DNA: TGCAGCGTTGATATCTCTGGGGCCAACGTCCTGACTTTC.

In this sample, this clone turned up a few times. The chain links TRBV7-3 to TRBJ2-3; D is uncertain. V was clipped by 4 bases and J by 1 base, with 9 bases between them. This CDR3 has 14 residues. The germline V gene encodes CDR1 SGHTA and CDR2 FQGTGA. CDR3 sequence: CASSYRLGTDTQYF. In DNA form, the CDR3 reads TGTGCCAGCAGCTATAGGCTAGGCACAGATACGCAGTATTTT.

This clone occurred a few times. V usage is TRBV11-2 and J usage is TRBJ2-5; D remains unclear. Per the germline V gene, CDR1 is SGHAT and CDR2 is FQNNGV. V was cut by 3 bases and J by 5 bases, with 16 bases left in between. This CDR3 region has 15 residues. CDR3 DNA sequence: TGTGCCAGCAGCTTCGTCTTGGAGCTGGGGGAGACCCAGTACTTC. This gives the protein CASSFVLELGETQYF.

V usage is TRBV7-3 and J usage is TRBJ2-6; no clear D gene. Trimming left V 5 bases short and J 0 bases short, with 8 bases between. Germline V gene sequence: CDR1 SGHTA, CDR2 FQGTGA. This CDR3 contains 15 residues. The CDR3 sequence: CASSHGSSGANVLTF. The CDR3 DNA sequence: TGTGCCAGCAGCCACGGGTCCTCTGGGGCCAACGTCCTGACTTTC.

This clone came up a few times. Other nucleotide sequences from this sample produce the same CDR3. The rearrangement uses TRBV15 and TRBJ2-7; D is perhaps TRBD1 or TRBD2 (6 bases each). CDR1 is LNHNV and CDR2 is YYDKDF in the germline V gene (reference sequence). The length of the CDR3 is 14 residues. V was shortened by 6 bases and J by 1 base, with 13 bases between the two germline ends. The CDR3 here is CATSTGGGSYEQYF. In DNA form, the CDR3 reads TGTGCCACCAGTACCGGAGGGGGATCCTACGAGCAGTACTTC. The full variable domain, rest sourced from reference TRBV15 and TRBJ2-7, is DAMVIQNPRYQVTQFGKPVTLSCSQTLNHNVMYWYQQKSSQAPKLLFHYYDKDFNNEADTPDNFQSRRPNTSFCFLDIRSPGLGDTAMYLCATSTGGGSYEQYFGPGTRLTVT.